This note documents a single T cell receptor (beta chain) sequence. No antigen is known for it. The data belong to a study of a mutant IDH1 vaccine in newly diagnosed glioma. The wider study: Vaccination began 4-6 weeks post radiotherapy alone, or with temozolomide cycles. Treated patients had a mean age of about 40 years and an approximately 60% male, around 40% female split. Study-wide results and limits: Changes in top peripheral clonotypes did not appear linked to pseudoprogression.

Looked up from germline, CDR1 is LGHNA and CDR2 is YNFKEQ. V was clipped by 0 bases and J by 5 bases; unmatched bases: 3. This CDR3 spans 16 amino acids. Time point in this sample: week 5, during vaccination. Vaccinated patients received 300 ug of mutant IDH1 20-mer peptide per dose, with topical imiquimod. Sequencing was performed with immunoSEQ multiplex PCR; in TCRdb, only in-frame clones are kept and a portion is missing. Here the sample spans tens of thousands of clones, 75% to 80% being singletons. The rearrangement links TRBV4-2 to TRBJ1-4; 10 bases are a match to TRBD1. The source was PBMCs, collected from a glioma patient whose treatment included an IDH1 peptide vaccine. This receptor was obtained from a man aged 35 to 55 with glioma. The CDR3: CASSQEGTGVNEKLFF. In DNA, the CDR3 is TGTGCCAGCAGCCAAGAAGGGACAGGGGTGAATGAAAAACTGTTTTTT.